Shown below are 16 T cell receptor beta chains from a single sample sequenced in a study of blood T cell repertoires in COVID-19. Data came from immunoSEQ multiplex PCR; TCRdb stores just in-frame clones and leaves some out. The table shows a few hundred thousand clones, with around nine tenths occurring only once. The specimen was PBMCs or T cells enriched from blood (not recorded which). Source of these receptors: a woman between 18 and 30 years old who had been exposed to COVID-19.

This chain links TRBV19 with TRBJ1-6, with TRBD1 as a possible D gene (5 bases). Trimming removed 9 bases from V and 0 bases from J, with 15 bases in between. The CDR3 spans 16 residues. CDR1 and CDR2 from the germline V gene are LNHDA and SQIVND (reference sequence). This CDR3 reads CASRAGSYSYNSPLHF. In DNA form, the CDR3 reads TGTGCCAGCAGGGCGGGGAGCTACTCCTATAATTCACCCCTCCACTTT.

The genes are TRBV28 and TRBJ1-3; D gene ambiguous. The V gene's germline CDR1 is MDHEN and CDR2 SYDVKM. Trimming removed 5 bases at V and 5 bases at J, with 19 bases between. This CDR3 has 16 residues. CDR3 in amino acids: CASSLLNGEMRNTIYF. The CDR3 coding sequence is TGTGCCAGCAGTCTGTTAAACGGGGAGATGAGAAACACCATATATTTT.

The chain employs TRBV7-2 and TRBJ1-1; 7 nucleotides line up with TRBD1. The germline CDR1 and CDR2 sequences are SGHTA and FQGNSA. J lost 5 bases, V lost 5 bases, and 11 bases had no gene match. The CDR3 totals 15 residues. Here the CDR3 reads CASSTQQGLGTEAFF. For the CDR3, the DNA is TGTGCCAGCAGCACGCAACAGGGGCTAGGAACTGAAGCTTTCTTT. Complete variable domain (other parts from reference TRBV7-2 and TRBJ1-1): GAGVSQSPSNKVTEKGKDVELRCDPISGHTALYWYRQSLGQGLEFLIYFQGNSAPDKSGLPSDRFSAERTGGSVSTLTIQRTQQEDSAVYLCASSTQQGLGTEAFFGQGTRLTVV.

As DNA, the CDR3 is TGTGCCAGCAGCTTCGGTCAGGCTGACTACGAGCAGTACTTC. This sequence encodes CASSFGQADYEQYF. This chain links TRBV7-2 with TRBJ2-7; D not resolved. The germline V and J ends were trimmed by 3 bases and 3 bases, with 12 bases remaining between them. This CDR3 spans 14 amino acids. The germline CDR1 and CDR2 sequences are SGHTA and FQGNSA.

The rearrangement links TRBV28 to TRBJ1-6; D possibly corresponds to TRBD1 (6 bases). Germline V gene lookup returns CDR1 MDHEN and CDR2 SYDVKM. The CDR3 totals 13 residues. V lost 7 bases to trimming and J lost 7 bases, with 11 bases between them. CDR3 protein: CASTDRTNSPLHF. In nucleotides, the CDR3 is TGTGCCAGCACGGACAGAACCAATTCACCCCTCCACTTT.

The chain employs TRBV9 and TRBJ2-1; tentatively, D is TRBD2 (6 bases). The germline V gene has CDR1 SGDLS and CDR2 YYNGEE. Trimming left V 0 bases short and J 3 bases short, with 10 bases between. The CDR3 covers 15 residues. The CDR3 protein is CASSVGAGLYNEQFF. The CDR3 nucleotides are TGTGCCAGCAGCGTAGGGGCGGGGCTCTACAATGAGCAGTTCTTC.

V and J are TRBV19 and TRBJ1-1, with D perhaps TRBD1 (5 bases). Trimming took 1 base from V and 4 from J, leaving 10 bases between them. CDR3 length: 14 amino acids. Germline assignment: CDR1 LNHDA and CDR2 SQIVND (reference sequence). The CDR3 loop is CASSIGGAITEAFF. The CDR3, as DNA: TGTGCCAGTAGTATAGGTGGGGCAATCACTGAAGCTTTCTTT.

The gene calls are TRBV27 and TRBJ2-2; 7 bases align to TRBD2. V gave up 0 bases and J gave up 5 bases; unmatched junction bases: 6. The germline gives CDR1 MNHEY, CDR2 SMNVEV (reference sequence). The CDR3 is made up of 16 amino acids. The CDR3 here is CASSLSAGVRTGELFF. Written as DNA, the CDR3 is TGTGCCAGCAGTTTATCCGCGGGAGTGAGGACCGGGGAGCTGTTTTTT.

The gene calls are TRBV18 and TRBJ2-7; TRBD2 matches at 7 bases. V gave up 6 bases and J gave up 3 bases; unmatched junction bases: 8. Germline V lookup: CDR1 KGHSH, CDR2 LQKENI. The CDR3 is 14 residues long. CDR3 amino acids: CASSQGLVDYEQYF. CDR3 nucleotides: TGTGCCAGCTCCCAAGGACTAGTTGACTACGAGCAGTACTTC. The full variable domain, rest sourced from reference TRBV18 and TRBJ2-7, is NAGVMQNPRHLVRRRGQEARLRCSPMKGHSHVYWYRQLPEEGLKFMVYLQKENIIDESGMPKERFSAEFPKEGPSILRIQQVVRGDSAAYFCASSQGLVDYEQYFGPGTRLTVT.

The genes are TRBV4-2 and TRBJ2-3; 9 bases match TRBD2. Per the germline V gene, CDR1 is LGHNA and CDR2 is YNFKEQ. J was trimmed by 2 bases and V by 0 bases; bases with no gene match: 3. The CDR3 sequence is 16 residues long. The DNA for the CDR3 is TGTGCCAGCAGCCAAGATGAGCGGGGGGCCACAGATACGCAGTATTTT. It translates to CASSQDERGATDTQYF.

This clone was seen once. This sequence joins TRBV6-5 and TRBJ2-3, with 7 bases matching TRBD2. Trimming cost V 5 bases and J 4 bases; bases outside gene matches: 9. The CDR3 loop spans 15 amino acids. Germline values: CDR1 MNHEY, CDR2 SVGAGI. The CDR3: CASSPPSGASDTQYF. As DNA, the CDR3 is TGTGCCAGCAGTCCCCCTAGCGGCGCTTCAGATACGCAGTATTTT.

As concerns this clone: At the DNA level, this CDR3 is encoded by other sequences in the same sample as well. This chain uses TRBV3-1 (or the pseudogene TRBV3-2) with TRBJ2-7; 7 bases are shared with TRBD1. V dropped 4 bases and J dropped 2; count of bases not matched to a gene: 5. Germline V gene data show CDR1 as LGHDT and CDR2 as YNNKEL (reference sequence). The CDR3 consists of 14 residues. The CDR3 loop is CASSPRDRPYEQYF. The DNA of the CDR3 is TGTGCCAGCAGCCCCCGGGACAGACCCTACGAGCAGTACTTC.

The V call is TRBV7-9, the J call TRBJ1-2; D gene uncertain. Germline V gives CDR1 SEHNR, CDR2 FQNEAQ (reference sequence). This CDR3 spans 13 amino acids. Deletions cut 7 bases from V and 4 bases from J, with 13 bases between. In DNA, the CDR3 is TGTGCCAGCACGGACGGGTCCCTCTATGGCTACACCTTC. Encoded protein: CASTDGSLYGYTF.

The chain carries TRBV2 and TRBJ2-3; 13 bases fit TRBD2. Germline V gene lookup returns CDR1 SNHLY and CDR2 FYNNEI. Trimming at V came to 6 bases and at J to 5 bases, leaving 8 bases not matched to a gene. The CDR3 spans 16 residues. In nucleotides, the CDR3 is TGTGCCAGCAGGGAACTAGCGGGAGGGCCAGAAGATACGCAGTATTTT. This gives the protein CASRELAGGPEDTQYF.

The chain uses TRBV29-1 and TRBJ1-2; D perhaps matches TRBD1 (6 bases). CDR3 size: 13 residues. V was trimmed by 4 bases and J by 3 bases, leaving 12 bases between them. Per germline, CDR1 SQVTM and CDR2 ANQGSEA. The CDR3, as DNA: TGCAGCGTTGTGGGGGGGCTCGACTATGGCTACACCTTC. It translates to CSVVGGLDYGYTF.

This clone was found a few times. The chain employs TRBV28 and TRBJ1-6; a weak D match, TRBD1 (5 bases). The CDR3 covers 19 residues. The ends were cut back, 3 bases at V and 0 bases at J, with 18 bases in the middle. Germline V gene sequence: CDR1 MDHEN, CDR2 SYDVKM. This CDR3 is CASSFNGSGSDSYNSPLHF. CDR3 coding DNA: TGTGCCAGCAGTTTTAATGGTTCAGGGTCGGACTCCTATAATTCACCCCTCCACTTT.